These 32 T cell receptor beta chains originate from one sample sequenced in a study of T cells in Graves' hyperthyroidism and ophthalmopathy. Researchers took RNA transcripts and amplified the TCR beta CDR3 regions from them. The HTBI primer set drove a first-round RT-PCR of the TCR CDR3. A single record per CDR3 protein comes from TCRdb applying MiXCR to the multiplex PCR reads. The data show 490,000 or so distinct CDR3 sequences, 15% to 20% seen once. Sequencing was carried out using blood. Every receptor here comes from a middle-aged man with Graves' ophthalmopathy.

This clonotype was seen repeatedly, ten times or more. CDR3 residues: CASSLVGSGSSYEQYF. DNA for the CDR3: TGTGCCAGCAGCTTAGTAGGTAGCGGGAGCTCCTACGAGCAGTACTTC. This chain joins TRBV7-2 and TRBJ2-7; 9 positions match TRBD2. The germline gives CDR1 SGHTA, CDR2 FQGNSA. J was trimmed by 0 bases and V by 1 base; bases with no gene match: 4. The CDR3 runs to 16 residues.

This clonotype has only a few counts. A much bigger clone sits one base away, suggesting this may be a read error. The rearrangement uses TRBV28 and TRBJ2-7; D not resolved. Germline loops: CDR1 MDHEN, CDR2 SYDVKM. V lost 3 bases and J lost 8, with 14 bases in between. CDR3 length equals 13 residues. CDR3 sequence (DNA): TGTGCCAGCAGTTTTGACTGGAAGTACAAGCAGTACTTC. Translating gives CASSFDWKYKQYF.

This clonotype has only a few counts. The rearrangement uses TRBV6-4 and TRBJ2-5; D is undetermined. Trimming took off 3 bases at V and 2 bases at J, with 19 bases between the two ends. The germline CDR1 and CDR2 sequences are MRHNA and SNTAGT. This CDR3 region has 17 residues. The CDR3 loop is CASSEPAEVALQETQYF. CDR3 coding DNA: TGTGCCAGCAGTGAGCCCGCAGAGGTGGCCCTTCAAGAGACCCAGTACTTC.

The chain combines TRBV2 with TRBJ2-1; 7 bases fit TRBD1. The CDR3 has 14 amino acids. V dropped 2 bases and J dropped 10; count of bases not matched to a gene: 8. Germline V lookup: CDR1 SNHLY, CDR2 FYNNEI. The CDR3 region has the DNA TGTGCCAGCAGTGAACAGGGGGTAGGCAACGAGCAGTTCTTC. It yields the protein CASSEQGVGNEQFF.

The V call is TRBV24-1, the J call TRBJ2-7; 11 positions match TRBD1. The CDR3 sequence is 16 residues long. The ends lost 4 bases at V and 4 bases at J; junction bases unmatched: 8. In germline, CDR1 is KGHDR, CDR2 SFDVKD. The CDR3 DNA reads TGTGCCACCAGTGACCGCGGGACAGGGGGAGGGTACGAGCAGTACTTC. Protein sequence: CATSDRGTGGGYEQYF.

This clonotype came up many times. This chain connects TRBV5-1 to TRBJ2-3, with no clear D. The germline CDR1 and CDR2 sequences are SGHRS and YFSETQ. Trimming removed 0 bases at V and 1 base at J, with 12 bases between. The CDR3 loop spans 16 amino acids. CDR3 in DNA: TGCGCCAGCAGCTTGGCCGCAGTTACCGGCACAGATACGCAGTATTTT. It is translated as CASSLAAVTGTDTQYF.

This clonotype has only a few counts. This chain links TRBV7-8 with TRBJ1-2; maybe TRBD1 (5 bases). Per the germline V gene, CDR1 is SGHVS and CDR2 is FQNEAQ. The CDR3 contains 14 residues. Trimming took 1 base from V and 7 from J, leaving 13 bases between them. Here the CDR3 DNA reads TGTGCCAGCAGCTTAGGCGGGGGTTTGTCTGGCTACACCTTC. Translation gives CASSLGGGLSGYTF. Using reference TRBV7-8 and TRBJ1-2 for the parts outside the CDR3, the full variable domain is GAGVSQSPRYKVAKRGQDVALRCDPISGHVSLFWYQQALGQGPEFLTYFQNEAQLDKSGLPSDRFFAERPEGSVSTLKIQRTQQEDSAVYLCASSLGGGLSGYTFGSGTRLTVV.

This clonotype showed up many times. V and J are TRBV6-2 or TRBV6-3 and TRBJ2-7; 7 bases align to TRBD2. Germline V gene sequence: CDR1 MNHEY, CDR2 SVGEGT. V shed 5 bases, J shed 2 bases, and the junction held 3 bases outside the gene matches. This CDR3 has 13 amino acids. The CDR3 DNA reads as TGTGCCAGCAGTGCCGGGACTACCTACGAGCAGTACTTC. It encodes CASSAGTTYEQYF.

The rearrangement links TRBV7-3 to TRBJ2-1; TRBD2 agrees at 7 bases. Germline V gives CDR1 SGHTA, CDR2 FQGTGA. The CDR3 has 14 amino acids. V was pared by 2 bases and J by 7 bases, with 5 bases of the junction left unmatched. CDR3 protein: CASSLLRGSNEQFF. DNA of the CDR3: TGTGCCAGCAGCTTACTGCGGGGGAGTAATGAGCAGTTCTTC.

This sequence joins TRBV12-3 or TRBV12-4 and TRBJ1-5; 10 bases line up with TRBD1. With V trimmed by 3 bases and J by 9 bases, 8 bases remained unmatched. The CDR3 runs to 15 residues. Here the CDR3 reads CASSLIGTGVVPQHF. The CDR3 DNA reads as TGTGCCAGCAGTTTGATCGGGACAGGGGTGGTGCCCCAGCATTTT.

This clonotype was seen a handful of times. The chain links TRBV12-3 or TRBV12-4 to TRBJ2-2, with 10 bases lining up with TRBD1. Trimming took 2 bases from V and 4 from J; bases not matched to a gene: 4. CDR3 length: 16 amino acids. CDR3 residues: CASSLYGTGATGELFF. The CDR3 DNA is TGTGCCAGCAGTTTATACGGGACAGGGGCCACCGGGGAGCTGTTTTTT.

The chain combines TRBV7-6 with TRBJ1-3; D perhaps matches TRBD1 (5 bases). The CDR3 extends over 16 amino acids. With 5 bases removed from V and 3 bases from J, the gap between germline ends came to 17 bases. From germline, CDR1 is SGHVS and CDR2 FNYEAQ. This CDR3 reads CASSRAPGSFGNTIYF. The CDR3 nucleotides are TGTGCCAGCAGCAGGGCCCCAGGGAGCTTTGGAAACACCATATATTTT.

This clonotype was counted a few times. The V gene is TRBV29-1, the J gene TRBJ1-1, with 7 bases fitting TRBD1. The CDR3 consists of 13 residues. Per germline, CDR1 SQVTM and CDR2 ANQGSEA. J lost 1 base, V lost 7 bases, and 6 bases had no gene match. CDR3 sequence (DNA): TGCAGCGCCGAAAAGGGGGCGAACACTGAAGCTTTCTTT. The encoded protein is CSAEKGANTEAFF.

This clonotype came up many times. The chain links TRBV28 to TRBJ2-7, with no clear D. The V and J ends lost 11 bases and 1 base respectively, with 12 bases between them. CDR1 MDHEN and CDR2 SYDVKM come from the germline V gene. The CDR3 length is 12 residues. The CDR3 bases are TGTGCCTCCCACAGTAGTTCCTACGAGCAGTACTTC. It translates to CASHSSSYEQYF.

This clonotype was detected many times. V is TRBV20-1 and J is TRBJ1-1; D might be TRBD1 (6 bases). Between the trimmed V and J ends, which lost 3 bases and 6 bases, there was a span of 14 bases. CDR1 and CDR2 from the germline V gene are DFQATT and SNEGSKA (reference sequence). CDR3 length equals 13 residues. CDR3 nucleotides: TGCAGTGCTAGTAGTTACAGGGTATCTGAAGCTTTCTTT. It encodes CSASSYRVSEAFF.

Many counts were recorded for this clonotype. Written as DNA, the CDR3 is TGCAGTGTCGGGGGTGCCTCCTACGAGCAGTACTTC. Translated: CSVGGASYEQYF. The J gene is TRBJ2-7, the V gene TRBV20-1, with a tentative D call TRBD2 (6 bases). Germline-derived CDR1 and CDR2 are DFQATT and SNEGSKA (reference sequence). This CDR3 is 12 amino acids long. V gave up 7 bases and J gave up 0 bases, with 10 bases separating them.

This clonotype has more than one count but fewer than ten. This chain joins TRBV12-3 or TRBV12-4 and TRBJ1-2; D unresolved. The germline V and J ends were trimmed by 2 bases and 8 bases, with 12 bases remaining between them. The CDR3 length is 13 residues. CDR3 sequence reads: CASSLWDREGYTF. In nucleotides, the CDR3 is TGTGCCAGCAGTTTATGGGATCGCGAGGGCTACACCTTC.

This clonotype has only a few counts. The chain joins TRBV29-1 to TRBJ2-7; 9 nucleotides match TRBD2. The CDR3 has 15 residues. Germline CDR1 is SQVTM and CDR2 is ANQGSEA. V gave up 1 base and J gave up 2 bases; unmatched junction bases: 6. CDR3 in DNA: TGCAGCGTTGAAGCGGCTAGCGGGGACCCCTACGAGCAGTACTTC. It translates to CSVEAASGDPYEQYF.

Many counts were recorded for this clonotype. This CDR3 is CASSQGQGNANQPQHF. The CDR3 nucleotides read TGTGCCAGCAGCCAAGGGCAGGGTAATGCCAATCAGCCCCAGCATTTT. The V call is TRBV3-1, the J call TRBJ1-5; perhaps TRBD1 as D (5 bases). CDR3 size: 16 residues. Between the trimmed V and J ends, which lost 1 base and 3 bases, there was a span of 13 bases. Germline loops: CDR1 LGHDT, CDR2 YNNKEL (reference sequence).

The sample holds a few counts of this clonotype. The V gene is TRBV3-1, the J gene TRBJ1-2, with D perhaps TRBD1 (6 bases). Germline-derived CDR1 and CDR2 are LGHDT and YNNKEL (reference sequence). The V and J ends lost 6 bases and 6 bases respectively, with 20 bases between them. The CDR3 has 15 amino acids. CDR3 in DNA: TGTGCCAGCAGTTACTCGACCGGACAGTCTCATGGCTACACCTTC. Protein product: CASSYSTGQSHGYTF. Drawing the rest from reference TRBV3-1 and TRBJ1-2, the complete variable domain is DTAVSQTPKYLVTQMGNDKSIKCEQNLGHDTMYWYKQDSKKFLKIMFSYNNKELIINETVPNRFSPKSPDKAHLNLHINSLELGDSAVYFCASSYSTGQSHGYTFGSGTRLTVV.

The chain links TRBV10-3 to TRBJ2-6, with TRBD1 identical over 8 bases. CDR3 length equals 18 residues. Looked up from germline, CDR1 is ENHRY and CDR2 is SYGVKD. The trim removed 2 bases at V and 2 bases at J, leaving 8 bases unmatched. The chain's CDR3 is CAISEEFRTGPGANVLTF. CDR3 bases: TGTGCCATCAGTGAGGAATTTAGGACAGGGCCTGGGGCCAACGTCCTGACTTTC.

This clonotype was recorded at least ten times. This CDR3 is CASSIPTSGDTQYF. CDR3 nucleotides: TGTGCCAGCAGTATACCGACTAGCGGGGATACGCAGTATTTT. This chain joins TRBV28 and TRBJ2-3, with TRBD2 matching 10 bases. With 5 bases clipped from V and 6 bases from J, the junction kept 5 bases outside the gene matches. The germline V gene encodes CDR1 MDHEN and CDR2 SYDVKM. CDR3 size: 14 residues.

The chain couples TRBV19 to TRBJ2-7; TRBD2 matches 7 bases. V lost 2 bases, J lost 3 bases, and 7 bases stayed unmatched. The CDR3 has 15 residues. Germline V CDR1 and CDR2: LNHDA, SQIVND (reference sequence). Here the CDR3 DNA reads TGTGCCAGTAGTATAAGGGGCGGGAGCATCTACGAGCAGTACTTC. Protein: CASSIRGGSIYEQYF.

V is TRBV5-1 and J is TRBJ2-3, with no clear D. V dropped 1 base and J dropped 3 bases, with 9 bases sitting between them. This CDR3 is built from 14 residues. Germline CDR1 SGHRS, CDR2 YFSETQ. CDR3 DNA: TGCGCCAGCAGCTTGTCGGAACAAACAGATACGCAGTATTTT. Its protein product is CASSLSEQTDTQYF.

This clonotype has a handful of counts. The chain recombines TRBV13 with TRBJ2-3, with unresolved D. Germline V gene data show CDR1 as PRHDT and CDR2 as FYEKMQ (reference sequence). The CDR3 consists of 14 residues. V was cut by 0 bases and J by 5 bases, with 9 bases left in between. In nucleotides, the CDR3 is TGTGCCAGCAGCTTAGGACTGACCCGAGATACGCAGTATTTT. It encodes CASSLGLTRDTQYF.

For the CDR3, the DNA is TGTGCCAGCTCACCCCCGGACAGGAGGCTTTATGGCTACACCTTC. Amino acids: CASSPPDRRLYGYTF. This rearrangement joins TRBV18 to TRBJ1-2; 7 bases align to TRBD1. The germline CDR1 and CDR2 sequences are KGHSH and LQKENI. CDR3 length: 15 residues. The V gene end was trimmed by 3 bases and the J gene end by 5 bases; junction bases not matched to a gene: 9.

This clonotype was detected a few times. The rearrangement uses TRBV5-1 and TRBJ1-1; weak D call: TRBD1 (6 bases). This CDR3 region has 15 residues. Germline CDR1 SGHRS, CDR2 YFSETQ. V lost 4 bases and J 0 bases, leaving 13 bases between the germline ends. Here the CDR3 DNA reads TGCGCCAGCAGCGAATTACAGGGCATGAACACTGAAGCTTTCTTT. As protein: CASSELQGMNTEAFF.

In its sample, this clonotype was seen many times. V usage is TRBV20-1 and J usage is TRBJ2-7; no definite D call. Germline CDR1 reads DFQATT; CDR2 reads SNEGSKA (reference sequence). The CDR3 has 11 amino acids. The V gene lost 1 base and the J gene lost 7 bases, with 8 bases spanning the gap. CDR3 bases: TGCAGTGCTAGAGTAGTGGGTGAGCAGTACTTC. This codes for CSARVVGEQYF.

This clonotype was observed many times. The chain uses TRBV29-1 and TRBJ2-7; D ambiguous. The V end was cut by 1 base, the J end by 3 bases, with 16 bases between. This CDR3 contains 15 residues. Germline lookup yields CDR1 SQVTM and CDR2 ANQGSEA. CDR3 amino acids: CSVEVGTYPLYEQYF. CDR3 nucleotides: TGCAGCGTTGAAGTAGGCACCTACCCCCTCTACGAGCAGTACTTC.

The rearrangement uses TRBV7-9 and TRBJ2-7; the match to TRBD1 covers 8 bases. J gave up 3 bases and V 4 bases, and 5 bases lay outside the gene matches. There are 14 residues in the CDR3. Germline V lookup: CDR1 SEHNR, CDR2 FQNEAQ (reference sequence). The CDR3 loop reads CASSSTGGIYEQYF. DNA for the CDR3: TGTGCCAGCAGCTCAACAGGGGGGATCTACGAGCAGTACTTC.

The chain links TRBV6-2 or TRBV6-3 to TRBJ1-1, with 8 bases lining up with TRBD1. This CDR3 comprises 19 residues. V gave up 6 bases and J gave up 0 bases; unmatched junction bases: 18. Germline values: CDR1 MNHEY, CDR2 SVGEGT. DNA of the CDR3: TGTGCCAGCAGCGTGGACCCGGGGACAGGACTCTTCATGAACACTGAAGCTTTCTTT. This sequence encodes CASSVDPGTGLFMNTEAFF.

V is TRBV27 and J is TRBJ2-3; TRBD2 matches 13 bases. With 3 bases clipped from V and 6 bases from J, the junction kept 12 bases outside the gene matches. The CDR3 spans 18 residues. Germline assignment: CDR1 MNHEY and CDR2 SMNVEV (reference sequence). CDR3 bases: TGTGCCAGCAGTTTTTCCCCCCCTGGACTAGCGGGAGCGGATACGCAGTATTTT. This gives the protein CASSFSPPGLAGADTQYF.